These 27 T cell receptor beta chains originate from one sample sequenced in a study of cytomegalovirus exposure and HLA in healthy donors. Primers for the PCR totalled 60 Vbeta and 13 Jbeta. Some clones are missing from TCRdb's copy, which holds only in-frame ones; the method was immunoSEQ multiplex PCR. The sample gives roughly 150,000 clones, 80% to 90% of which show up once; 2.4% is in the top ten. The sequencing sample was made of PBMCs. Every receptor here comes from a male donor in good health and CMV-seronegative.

This CDR3 is CASSVESGRDSPLHF. CDR3 nucleotides: TGTGCCAGCAGCGTAGAATCAGGCCGAGATTCACCCCTCCACTTT. The chain has TRBV9 and TRBJ1-6; D unclear. V was shortened by 0 bases and J by 8 bases, with 12 bases between the two germline ends. Per germline, CDR1 SGDLS and CDR2 YYNGEE. The CDR3 consists of 15 residues.

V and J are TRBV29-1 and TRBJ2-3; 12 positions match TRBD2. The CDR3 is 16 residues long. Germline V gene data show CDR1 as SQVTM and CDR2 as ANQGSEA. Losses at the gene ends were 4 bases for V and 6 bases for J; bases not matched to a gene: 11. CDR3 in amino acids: CSVVGPTSGRGDTQYF. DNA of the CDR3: TGCAGCGTTGTAGGTCCGACTAGCGGGAGAGGTGATACGCAGTATTTT.

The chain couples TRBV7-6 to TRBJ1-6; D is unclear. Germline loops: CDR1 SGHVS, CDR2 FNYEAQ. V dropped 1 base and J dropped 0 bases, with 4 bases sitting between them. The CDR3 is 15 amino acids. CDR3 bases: TGTGCCAGCAGCTTAGATAGCTCCTATAATTCACCCCTCCACTTT. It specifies CASSLDSSYNSPLHF. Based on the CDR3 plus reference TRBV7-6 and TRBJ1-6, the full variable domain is GAGVSQSPRYKVTKRGQDVALRCDPISGHVSLYWYRQALGQGPEFLTYFNYEAQQDKSGLPNDRFSAERPEGSISTLTIQRTEQRDSAMYRCASSLDSSYNSPLHFGNGTRLTVT.

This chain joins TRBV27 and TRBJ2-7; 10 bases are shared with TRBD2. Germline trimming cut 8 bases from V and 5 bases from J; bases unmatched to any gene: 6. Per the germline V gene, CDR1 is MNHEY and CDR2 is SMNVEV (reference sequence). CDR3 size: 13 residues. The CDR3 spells CASGLAGVNEQYF. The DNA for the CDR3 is TGTGCCAGCGGTCTAGCGGGAGTTAACGAGCAGTACTTC.

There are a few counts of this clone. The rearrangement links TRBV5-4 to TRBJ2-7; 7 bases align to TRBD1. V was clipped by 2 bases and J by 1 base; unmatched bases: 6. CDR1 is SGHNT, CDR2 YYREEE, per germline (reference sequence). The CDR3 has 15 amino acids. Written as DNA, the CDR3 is TGTGCCAGCAGCTTTGGGACAGCGGCTTCCTACGAGCAGTACTTC. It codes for CASSFGTAASYEQYF. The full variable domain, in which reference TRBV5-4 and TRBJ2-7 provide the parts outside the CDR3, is ETGVTQSPTHLIKTRGQQVTLRCSSQSGHNTVSWYQQALGQGPQFIFQYYREEENGRGNFPPRFSGLQFPNYSSELNVNALELDDSALYLCASSFGTAASYEQYFGPGTRLTVT.

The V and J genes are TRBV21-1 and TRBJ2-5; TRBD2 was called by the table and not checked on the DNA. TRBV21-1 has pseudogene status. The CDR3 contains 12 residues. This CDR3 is CASSKERGTQYF. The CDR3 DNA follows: TGTGCCAGCAGCAAAGAGCGGGGGACCCAGTACTTC.

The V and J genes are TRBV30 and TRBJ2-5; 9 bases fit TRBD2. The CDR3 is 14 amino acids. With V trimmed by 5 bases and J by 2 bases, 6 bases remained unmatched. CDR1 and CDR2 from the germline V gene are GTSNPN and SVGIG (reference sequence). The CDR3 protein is CAWAATSGQETQYF. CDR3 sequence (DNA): TGTGCCTGGGCGGCGACTAGCGGACAAGAGACCCAGTACTTC.

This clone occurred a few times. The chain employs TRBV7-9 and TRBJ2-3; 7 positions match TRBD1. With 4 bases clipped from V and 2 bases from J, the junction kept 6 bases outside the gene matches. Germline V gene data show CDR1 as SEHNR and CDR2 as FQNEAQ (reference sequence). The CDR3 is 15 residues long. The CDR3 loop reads CASSSRGSATDTQYF. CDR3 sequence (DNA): TGTGCCAGCAGCTCCAGGGGGTCTGCCACAGATACGCAGTATTTT.

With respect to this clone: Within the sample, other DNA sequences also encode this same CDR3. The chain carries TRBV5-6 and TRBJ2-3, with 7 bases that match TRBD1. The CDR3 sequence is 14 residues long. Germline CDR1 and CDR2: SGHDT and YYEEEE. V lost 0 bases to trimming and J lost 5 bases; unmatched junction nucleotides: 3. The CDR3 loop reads CASSLDNRGDTQYF. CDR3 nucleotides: TGTGCCAGCAGCTTGGATAACAGGGGAGATACGCAGTATTTT.

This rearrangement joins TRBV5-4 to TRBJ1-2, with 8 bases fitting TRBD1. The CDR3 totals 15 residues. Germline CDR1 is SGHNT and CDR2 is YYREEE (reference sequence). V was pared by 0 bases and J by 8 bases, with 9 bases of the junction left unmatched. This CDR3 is CASSLAQGALTGYTF. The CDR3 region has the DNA TGTGCCAGCAGCTTGGCTCAGGGGGCTCTAACGGGCTACACCTTC.

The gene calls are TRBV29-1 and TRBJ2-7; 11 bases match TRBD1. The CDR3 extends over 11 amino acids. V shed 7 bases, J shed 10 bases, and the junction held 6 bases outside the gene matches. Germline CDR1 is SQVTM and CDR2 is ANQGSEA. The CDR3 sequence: CSGGQGAGQYF. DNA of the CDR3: TGCAGCGGTGGACAGGGGGCTGGACAGTACTTC.

This chain's CDR3 is CASSQAGTGGEQYF. DNA of the CDR3: TGCGCCAGCAGCCAAGCCGGGACAGGGGGGGAGCAGTACTTC. This chain uses TRBV4-1 with TRBJ2-7, with 11 bases that match TRBD1. The J segment lost 7 bases and the V segment lost 1 base, leaving 3 bases of the junction unmatched. Germline CDR1 and CDR2: MGHRA and YSYEKL. The CDR3 covers 14 residues.

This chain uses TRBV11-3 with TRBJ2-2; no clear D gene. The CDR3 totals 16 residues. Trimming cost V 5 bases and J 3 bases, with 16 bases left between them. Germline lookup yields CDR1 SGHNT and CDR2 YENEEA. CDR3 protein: CASSPYSSTDTGELFF. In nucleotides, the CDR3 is TGTGCCAGCAGCCCCTACTCATCTACAGACACCGGGGAGCTGTTTTTT.

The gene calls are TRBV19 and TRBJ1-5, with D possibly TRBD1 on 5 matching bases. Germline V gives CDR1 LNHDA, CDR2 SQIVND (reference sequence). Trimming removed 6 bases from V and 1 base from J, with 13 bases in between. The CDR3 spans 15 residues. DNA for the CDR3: TGTGCCAGTAGCCCCCCGCGGGGGAGCAATCAGCCCCAGCATTTT. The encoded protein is CASSPPRGSNQPQHF. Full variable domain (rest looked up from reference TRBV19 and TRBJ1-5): DGGITQSPKYLFRKEGQNVTLSCEQNLNHDAMYWYRQDPGQGLRLIYYSQIVNDFQKGDIAEGYSVSREKKESFPLTVTSAQKNPTAFYLCASSPPRGSNQPQHFGDGTRLSIL.

CDR3 loop: CASKRGRHEQYF. CDR3 coding DNA: TGTGCCAGCAAAAGGGGAAGGCACGAGCAGTACTTC. V gene TRBV27 combines with J gene TRBJ2-5, with D tentatively TRBD1 (5 bases). The J call is in doubt because the DNA end fits TRBJ2-7 better. Germline V gene sequence: CDR1 MNHEY, CDR2 SMNVEV (reference sequence). The CDR3 covers 12 residues.

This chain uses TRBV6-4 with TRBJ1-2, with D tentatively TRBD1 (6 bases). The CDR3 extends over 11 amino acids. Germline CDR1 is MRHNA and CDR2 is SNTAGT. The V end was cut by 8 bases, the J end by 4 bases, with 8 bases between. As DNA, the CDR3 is TGTGCCAGCTTGGACAGCTATGGCTACACCTTC. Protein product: CASLDSYGYTF.

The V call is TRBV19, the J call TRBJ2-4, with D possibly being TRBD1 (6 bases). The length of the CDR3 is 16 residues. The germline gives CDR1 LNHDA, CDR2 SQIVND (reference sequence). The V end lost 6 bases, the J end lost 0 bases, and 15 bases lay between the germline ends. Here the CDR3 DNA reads TGTGCCAGTAGCAATCGGGACAACGTAGCCAAAAACATTCAGTACTTC. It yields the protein CASSNRDNVAKNIQYF.

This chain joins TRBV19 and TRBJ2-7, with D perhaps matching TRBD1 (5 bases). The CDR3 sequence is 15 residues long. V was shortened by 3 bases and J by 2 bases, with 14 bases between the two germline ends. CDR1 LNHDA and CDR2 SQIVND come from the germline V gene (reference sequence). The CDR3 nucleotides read TGTGCCAGTAGTATGTTGGGGCCGGGCCCCTACGAGCAGTACTTC. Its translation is CASSMLGPGPYEQYF.

The CDR3 region is CASSLGQGSYSSYNEQFF. CDR3 DNA sequence: TGTGCCAGCAGCCTAGGACAGGGGAGCTATTCCTCCTACAATGAGCAGTTCTTC. This chain uses TRBV11-3 with TRBJ2-1; 9 bases agree with TRBD1. This CDR3 region has 18 residues. V was pared by 5 bases and J by 0 bases, with 11 bases of the junction left unmatched. Germline CDR1 and CDR2: SGHNT and YENEEA.

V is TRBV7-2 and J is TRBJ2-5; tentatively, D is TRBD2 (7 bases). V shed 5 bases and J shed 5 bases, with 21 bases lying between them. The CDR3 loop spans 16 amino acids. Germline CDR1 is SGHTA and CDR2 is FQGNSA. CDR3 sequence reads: CASSLVGGANWETQYF. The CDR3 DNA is TGTGCCAGCAGCCTGGTGGGGGGGGCGAATTGGGAGACCCAGTACTTC.

The chain's CDR3 is CASSLSGYEQYF. CDR3 coding DNA: TGTGCCAGCAGCTTAAGCGGCTACGAGCAGTACTTC. This chain connects TRBV7-6 to TRBJ2-7; a possible D gene is TRBD2 (5 bases). CDR3 length: 12 residues. Trimming cost V 2 bases and J 3 bases, with 5 bases left between them. The germline CDR1 and CDR2 sequences are SGHVS and FNYEAQ. The entire variable domain, with the rest obtained from reference TRBV7-6 and TRBJ2-7, is as follows: GAGVSQSPRYKVTKRGQDVALRCDPISGHVSLYWYRQALGQGPEFLTYFNYEAQQDKSGLPNDRFSAERPEGSISTLTIQRTEQRDSAMYRCASSLSGYEQYFGPGTRLTVT.

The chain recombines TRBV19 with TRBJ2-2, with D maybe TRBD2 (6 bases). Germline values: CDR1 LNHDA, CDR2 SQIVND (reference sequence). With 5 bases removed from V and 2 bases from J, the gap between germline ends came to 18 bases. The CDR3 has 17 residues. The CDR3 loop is CASSLGVRLVNTGELFF. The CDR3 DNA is TGTGCCAGTAGTCTCGGTGTGAGACTAGTTAACACCGGGGAGCTGTTTTTT.

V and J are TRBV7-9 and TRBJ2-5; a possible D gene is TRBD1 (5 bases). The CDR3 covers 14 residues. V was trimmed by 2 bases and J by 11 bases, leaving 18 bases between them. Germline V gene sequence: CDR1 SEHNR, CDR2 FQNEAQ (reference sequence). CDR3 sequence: CASSLSRLDKEQYF. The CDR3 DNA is TGTGCCAGCAGCTTAAGCCGCTTGGACAAAGAGCAGTACTTC. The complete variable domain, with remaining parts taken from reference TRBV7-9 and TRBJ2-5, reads DTGVSQNPRHKITKRGQNVTFRCDPISEHNRLYWYRQTLGQGPEFLTYFQNEAQLEKSRLLSDRFSAERPKGSFSTLEIQRTEQGDSAMYLCASSLSRLDKEQYFGPGTRLLVL.

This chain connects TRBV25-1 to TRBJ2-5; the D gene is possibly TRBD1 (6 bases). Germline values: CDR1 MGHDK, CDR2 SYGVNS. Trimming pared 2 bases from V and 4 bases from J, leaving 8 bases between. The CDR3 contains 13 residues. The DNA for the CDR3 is TGTGCCAGCAGTGAACAAGGGGGAGAGACCCAGTACTTC. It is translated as CASSEQGGETQYF. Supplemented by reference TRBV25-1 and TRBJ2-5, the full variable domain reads EADIYQTPRYLVIGTGKKITLECSQTMGHDKMYWYQQDPGMELHLIHYSYGVNSTEKGDLSSESTVSRIRTEHFPLTLESARPSHTSQYLCASSEQGGETQYFGPGTRLLVL.

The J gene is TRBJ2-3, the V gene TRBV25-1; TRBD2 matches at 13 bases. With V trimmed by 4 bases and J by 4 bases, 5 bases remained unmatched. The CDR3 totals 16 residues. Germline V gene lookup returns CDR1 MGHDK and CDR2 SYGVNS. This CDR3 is CASSGLAGGFADTQYF. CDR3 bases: TGTGCCAGCAGTGGACTAGCGGGGGGTTTCGCAGATACGCAGTATTTT.

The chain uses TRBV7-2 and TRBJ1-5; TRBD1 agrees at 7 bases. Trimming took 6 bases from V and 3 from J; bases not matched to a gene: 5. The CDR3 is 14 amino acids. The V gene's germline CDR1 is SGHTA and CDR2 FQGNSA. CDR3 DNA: TGTGCCAGCAGTTCTACAGGGGCCAATCAGCCCCAGCATTTT. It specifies CASSSTGANQPQHF.

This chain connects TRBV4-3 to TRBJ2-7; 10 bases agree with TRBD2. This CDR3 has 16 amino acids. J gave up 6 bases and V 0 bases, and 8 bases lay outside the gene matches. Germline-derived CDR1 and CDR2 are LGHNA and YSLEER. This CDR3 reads CASSQDRLAGVLEQYF. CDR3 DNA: TGCGCCAGCAGCCAAGATAGGCTAGCGGGGGTTCTCGAGCAGTACTTC.